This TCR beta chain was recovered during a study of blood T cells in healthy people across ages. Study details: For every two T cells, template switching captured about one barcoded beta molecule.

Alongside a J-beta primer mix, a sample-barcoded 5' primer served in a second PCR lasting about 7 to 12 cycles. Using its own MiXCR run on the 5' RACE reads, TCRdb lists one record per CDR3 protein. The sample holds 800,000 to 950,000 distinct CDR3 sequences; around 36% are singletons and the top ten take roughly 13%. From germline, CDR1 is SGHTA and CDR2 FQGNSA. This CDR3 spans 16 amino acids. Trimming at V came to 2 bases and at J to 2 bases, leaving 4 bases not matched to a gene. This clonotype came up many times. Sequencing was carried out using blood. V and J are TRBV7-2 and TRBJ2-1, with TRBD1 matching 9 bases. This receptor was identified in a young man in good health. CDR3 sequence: CASSLSDRGTYNEQFF. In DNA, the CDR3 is TGTGCCAGCAGCTTAAGCGACAGGGGGACCTACAATGAGCAGTTCTTC.